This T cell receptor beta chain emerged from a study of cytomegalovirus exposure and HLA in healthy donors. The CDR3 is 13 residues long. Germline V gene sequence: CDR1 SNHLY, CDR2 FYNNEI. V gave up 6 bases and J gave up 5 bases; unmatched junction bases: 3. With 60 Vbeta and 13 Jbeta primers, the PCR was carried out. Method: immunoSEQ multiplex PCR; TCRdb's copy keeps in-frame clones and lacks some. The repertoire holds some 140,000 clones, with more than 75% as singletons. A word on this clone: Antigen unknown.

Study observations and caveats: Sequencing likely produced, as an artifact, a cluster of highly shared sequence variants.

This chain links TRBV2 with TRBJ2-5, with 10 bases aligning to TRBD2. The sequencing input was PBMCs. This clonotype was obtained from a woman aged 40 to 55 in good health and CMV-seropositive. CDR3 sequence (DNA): TGTGCCAGCAGGAGGACTAGCGGTGAGACCCAGTACTTC. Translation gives CASRRTSGETQYF.